This TCR beta chain was obtained from a study of response to subunit inactivated influenza vaccine. There are 14 residues in the CDR3. The germline V and J ends were trimmed by 6 bases and 5 bases, with 17 bases remaining between them. Looked up from germline, CDR1 is DFQATT and CDR2 is SNEGSKA (reference sequence). TCRdb re-analysed the RT-PCR reads in MiXCR, keeping a single row per CDR3 protein. The sample holds 500,000 or so distinct CDR3 sequences, about a tenth seen once. The receptor's source is a man aged 45-65 years who received an inactivated influenza vaccine. The chain uses TRBV20-1 and TRBJ2-1; D is possibly TRBD1 or TRBD2 (6 bases each). The specimen was PBMCs from blood, collected roughly 46 days after vaccination. The CDR3 is CSALSGAGHNEQFF. For the CDR3, the DNA is TGCAGTGCCCTATCGGGGGCCGGTCACAATGAGCAGTTCTTC.